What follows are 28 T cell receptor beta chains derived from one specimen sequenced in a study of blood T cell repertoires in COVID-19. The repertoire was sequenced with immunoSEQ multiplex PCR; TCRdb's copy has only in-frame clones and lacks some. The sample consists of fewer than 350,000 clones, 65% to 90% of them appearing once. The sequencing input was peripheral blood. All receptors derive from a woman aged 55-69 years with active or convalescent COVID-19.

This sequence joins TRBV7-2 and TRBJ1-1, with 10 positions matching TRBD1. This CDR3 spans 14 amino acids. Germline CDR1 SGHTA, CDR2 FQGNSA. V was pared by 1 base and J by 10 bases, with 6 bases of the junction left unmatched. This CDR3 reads CASSLGPGTGAAFF. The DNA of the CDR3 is TGTGCCAGCAGCTTAGGCCCCGGGACAGGGGCAGCTTTCTTT.

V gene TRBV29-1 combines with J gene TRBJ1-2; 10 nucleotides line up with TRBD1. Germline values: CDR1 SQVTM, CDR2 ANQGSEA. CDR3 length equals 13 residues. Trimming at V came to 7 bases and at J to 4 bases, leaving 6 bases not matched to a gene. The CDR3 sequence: CSAGQGESYGYTF. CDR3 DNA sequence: TGCAGCGCTGGACAGGGGGAAAGCTATGGCTACACCTTC.

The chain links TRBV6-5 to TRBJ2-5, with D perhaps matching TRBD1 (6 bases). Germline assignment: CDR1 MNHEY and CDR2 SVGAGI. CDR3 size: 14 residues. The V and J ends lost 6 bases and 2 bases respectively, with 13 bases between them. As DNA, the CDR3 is TGTGCCAGCAGACAGGGCGGCATACAAGAGACCCAGTACTTC. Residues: CASRQGGIQETQYF.

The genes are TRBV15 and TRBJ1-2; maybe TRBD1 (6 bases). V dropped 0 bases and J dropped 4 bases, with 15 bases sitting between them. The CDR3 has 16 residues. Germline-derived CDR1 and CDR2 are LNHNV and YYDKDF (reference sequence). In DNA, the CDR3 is TGTGCCACCAGCAGAGATATTTCGGGGGGCCGCTATGGCTACACCTTC. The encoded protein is CATSRDISGGRYGYTF.

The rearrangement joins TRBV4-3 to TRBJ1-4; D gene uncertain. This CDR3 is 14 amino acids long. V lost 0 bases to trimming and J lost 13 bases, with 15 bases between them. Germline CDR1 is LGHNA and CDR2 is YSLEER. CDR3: CASSQDSGSGGLFF. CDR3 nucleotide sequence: TGCGCCAGCAGCCAAGATTCGGGGTCTGGCGGACTGTTTTTT.

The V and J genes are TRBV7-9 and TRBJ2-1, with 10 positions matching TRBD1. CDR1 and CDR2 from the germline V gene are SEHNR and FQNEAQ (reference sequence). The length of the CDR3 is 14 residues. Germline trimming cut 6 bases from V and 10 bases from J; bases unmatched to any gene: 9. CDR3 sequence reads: CASRHRQGAREQFF. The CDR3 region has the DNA TGTGCCAGCAGACATCGACAGGGGGCCAGGGAGCAGTTCTTC.

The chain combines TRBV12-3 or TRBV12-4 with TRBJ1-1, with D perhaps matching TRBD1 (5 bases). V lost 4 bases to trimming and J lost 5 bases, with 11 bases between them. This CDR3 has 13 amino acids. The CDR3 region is CASSSGLRTEAFF. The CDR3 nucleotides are TGTGCCAGCAGTTCGGGACTGAGGACTGAAGCTTTCTTT.

The CDR3 spells CASNDMRNTEAFF. The CDR3 region has the DNA TGTGCCAGCAACGACATGAGGAACACTGAAGCTTTCTTT. The gene calls are TRBV2 and TRBJ1-1; no definite D call. Germline V CDR1 and CDR2: SNHLY, FYNNEI. CDR3 length: 13 amino acids. The V end was cut by 7 bases, the J end by 1 base, with 10 bases between. Full variable domain (rest looked up from reference TRBV2 and TRBJ1-1): EPEVTQTPSHQVTQMGQEVILRCVPISNHLYFYWYRQILGQKVEFLVSFYNNEISEKSEIFDDQFSVERPDGSNFTLKIRSTKLEDSAMYFCASNDMRNTEAFFGQGTRLTVV.

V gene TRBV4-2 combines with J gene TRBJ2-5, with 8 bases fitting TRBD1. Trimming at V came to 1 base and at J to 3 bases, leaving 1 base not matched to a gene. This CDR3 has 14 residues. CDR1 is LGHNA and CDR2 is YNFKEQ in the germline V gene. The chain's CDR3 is CASSQVDREETQYF. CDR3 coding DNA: TGTGCCAGCAGCCAAGTGGACAGGGAAGAGACCCAGTACTTC.

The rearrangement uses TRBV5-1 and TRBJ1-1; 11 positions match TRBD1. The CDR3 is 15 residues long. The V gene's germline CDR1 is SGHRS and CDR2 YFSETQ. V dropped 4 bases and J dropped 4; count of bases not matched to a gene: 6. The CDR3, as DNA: TGCGCCAGCAGCGGGCCCGGACAGGGGGCCACTGAAGCTTTCTTT. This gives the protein CASSGPGQGATEAFF.

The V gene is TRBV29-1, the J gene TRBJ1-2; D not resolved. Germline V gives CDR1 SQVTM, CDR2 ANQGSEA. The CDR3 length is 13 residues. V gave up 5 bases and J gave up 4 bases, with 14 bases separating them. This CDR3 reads CSVTPGSVYGYTF. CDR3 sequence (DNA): TGCAGCGTTACTCCGGGATCAGTCTATGGCTACACCTTC.

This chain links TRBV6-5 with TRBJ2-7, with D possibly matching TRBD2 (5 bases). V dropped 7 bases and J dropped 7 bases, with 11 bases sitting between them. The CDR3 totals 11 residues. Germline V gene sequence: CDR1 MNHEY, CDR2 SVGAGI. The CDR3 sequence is CASIRGREQYF. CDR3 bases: TGTGCCAGCATTAGAGGGAGAGAGCAGTACTTC.

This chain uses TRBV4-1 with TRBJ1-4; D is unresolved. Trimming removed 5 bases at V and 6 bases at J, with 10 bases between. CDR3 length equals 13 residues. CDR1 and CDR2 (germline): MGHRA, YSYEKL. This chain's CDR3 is CASSTPVDEKLFF. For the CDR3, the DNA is TGCGCCAGCAGCACCCCGGTCGATGAAAAACTGTTTTTT.

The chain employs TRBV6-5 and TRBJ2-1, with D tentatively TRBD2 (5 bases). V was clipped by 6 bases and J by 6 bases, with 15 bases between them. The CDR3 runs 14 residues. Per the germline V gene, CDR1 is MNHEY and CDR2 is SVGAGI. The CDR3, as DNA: TGTGCCAGCAGAGACGGGAAGGACTCCAATGAGCAGTTCTTC. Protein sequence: CASRDGKDSNEQFF.

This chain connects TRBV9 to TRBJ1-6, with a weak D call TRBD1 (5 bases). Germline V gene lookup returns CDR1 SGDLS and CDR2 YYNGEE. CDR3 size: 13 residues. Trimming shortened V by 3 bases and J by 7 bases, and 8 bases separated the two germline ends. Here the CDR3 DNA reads TGTGCCAGCAGCGAAAGACAGAATTCACCCCTCCACTTT. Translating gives CASSERQNSPLHF.

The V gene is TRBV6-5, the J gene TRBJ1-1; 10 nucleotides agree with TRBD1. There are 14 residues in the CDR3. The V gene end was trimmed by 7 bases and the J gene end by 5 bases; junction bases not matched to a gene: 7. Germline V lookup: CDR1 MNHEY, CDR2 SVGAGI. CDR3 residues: CASNAGTGATEAFF. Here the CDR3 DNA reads TGTGCCAGCAACGCCGGGACAGGGGCTACTGAAGCTTTCTTT.

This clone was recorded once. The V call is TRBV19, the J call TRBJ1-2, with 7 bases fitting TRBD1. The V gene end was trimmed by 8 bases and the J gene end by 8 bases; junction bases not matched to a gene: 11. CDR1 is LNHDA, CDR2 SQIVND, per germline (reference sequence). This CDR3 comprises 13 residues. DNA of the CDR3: TGTGCCAGTGAGAAGAGACAGGGTCAAGGCTACACCTTC. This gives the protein CASEKRQGQGYTF.

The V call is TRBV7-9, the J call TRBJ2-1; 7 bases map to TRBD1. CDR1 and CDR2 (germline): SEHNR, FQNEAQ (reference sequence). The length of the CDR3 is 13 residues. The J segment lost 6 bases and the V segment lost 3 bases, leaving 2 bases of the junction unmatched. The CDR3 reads CASSLGQLNEQFF. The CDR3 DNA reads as TGTGCCAGCAGCTTGGGACAGCTCAATGAGCAGTTCTTC.

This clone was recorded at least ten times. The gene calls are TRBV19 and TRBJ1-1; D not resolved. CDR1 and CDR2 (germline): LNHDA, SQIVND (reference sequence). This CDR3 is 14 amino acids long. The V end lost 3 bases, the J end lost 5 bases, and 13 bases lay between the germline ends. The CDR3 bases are TGTGCCAGTAGTATCGCGGCCACGGGGACTGAAGCTTTCTTT. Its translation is CASSIAATGTEAFF.

CDR3 in amino acids: CASSLTGNGYTF. As DNA, the CDR3 is TGTGCCAGCAGCCTGACAGGAAATGGCTACACCTTC. The rearrangement joins TRBV5-6 to TRBJ1-2; a weak D match, TRBD1 (6 bases). V was cut by 4 bases and J by 6 bases, with 10 bases left in between. Germline-derived CDR1 and CDR2 are SGHDT and YYEEEE. This CDR3 contains 12 residues.

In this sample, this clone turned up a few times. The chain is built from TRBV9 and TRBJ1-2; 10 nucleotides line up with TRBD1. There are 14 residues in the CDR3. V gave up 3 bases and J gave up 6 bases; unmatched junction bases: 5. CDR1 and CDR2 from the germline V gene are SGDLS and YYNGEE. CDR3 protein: CASSERQGAHGYTF. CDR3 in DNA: TGTGCCAGCAGCGAACGACAGGGGGCTCATGGCTACACCTTC.

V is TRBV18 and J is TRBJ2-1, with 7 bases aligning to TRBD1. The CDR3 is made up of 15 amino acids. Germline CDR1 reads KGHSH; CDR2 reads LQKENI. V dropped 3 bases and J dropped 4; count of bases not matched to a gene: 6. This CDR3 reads CASSPPTGTYNEQFF. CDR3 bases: TGTGCCAGCTCACCGCCGACAGGGACGTACAATGAGCAGTTCTTC.

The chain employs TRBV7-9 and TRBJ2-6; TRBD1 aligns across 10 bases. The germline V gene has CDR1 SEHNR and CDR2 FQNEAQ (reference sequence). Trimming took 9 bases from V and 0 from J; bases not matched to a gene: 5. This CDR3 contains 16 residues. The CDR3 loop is CASPGQGSSGANVLTF. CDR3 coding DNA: TGTGCCAGTCCGGGACAGGGGTCCTCTGGGGCCAACGTCCTGACTTTC.

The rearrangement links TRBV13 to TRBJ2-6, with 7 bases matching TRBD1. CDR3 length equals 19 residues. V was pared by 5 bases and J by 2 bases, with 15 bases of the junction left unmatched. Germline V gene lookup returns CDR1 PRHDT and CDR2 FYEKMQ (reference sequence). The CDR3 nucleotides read TGTGCCAGCAGCCCAGGGGTCCCGGGACAGCAAACTGGGGCCAACGTCCTGACTTTC. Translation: CASSPGVPGQQTGANVLTF.

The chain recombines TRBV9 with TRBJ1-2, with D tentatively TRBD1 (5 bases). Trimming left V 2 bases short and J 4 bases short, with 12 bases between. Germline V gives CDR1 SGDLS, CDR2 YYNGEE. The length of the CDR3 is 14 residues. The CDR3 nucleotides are TGTGCCAGCAGCGTCGCGGGGGGGACCTATGGCTACACCTTC. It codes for CASSVAGGTYGYTF.

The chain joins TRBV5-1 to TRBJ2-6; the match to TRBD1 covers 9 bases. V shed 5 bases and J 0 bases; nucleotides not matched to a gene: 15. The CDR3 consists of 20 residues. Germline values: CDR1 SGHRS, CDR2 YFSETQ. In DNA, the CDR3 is TGCGCCAGCAGTTATTTCTCTCTAGGGACAGGGCTCTCTGGGGCCAACGTCCTGACTTTC. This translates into CASSYFSLGTGLSGANVLTF.

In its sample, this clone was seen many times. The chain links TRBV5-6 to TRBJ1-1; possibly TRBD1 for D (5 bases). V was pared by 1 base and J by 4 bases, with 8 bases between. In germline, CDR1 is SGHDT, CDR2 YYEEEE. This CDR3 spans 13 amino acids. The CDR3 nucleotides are TGTGCCAGCAGCTTGTCTGGGGCCACTGAAGCTTTCTTT. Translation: CASSLSGATEAFF.

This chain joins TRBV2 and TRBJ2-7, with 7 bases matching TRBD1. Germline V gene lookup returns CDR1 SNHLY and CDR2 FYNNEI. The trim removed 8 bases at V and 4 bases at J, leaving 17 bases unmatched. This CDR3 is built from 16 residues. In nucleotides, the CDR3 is TGTGCCAGCCACAGGGGCAAAGGGACGTCCGGTTACGAGCAGTACTTC. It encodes CASHRGKGTSGYEQYF.